This T cell receptor (beta chain) is drawn from a study of T cells after yellow fever vaccination. V lost 4 bases and J 2 bases, leaving 13 bases between the germline ends. The CDR3 is made up of 15 amino acids. Germline lookup yields CDR1 SEHNR and CDR2 FQNEAQ (reference sequence). This clonotype showed up just a few times. TCRdb re-called the 5' RACE reads with MiXCR, one entry per CDR3 protein. Of roughly 300,000 distinct CDR3 sequences listed, around 6.8% are singletons. The sample here was PBMCs, taken about 41 days after the first yellow fever vaccination. The gene calls are TRBV7-9 and TRBJ2-3; D is undetermined. This receptor was identified in a man aged 18-30 years who received the YFV17D yellow fever vaccine. In nucleotides, the CDR3 is TGTGCCAGCAGCTCCGTCCACACCTACACAGATACGCAGTATTTT. Residues: CASSSVHTYTDTQYF.